These 26 T cell receptor beta chains came from one sample sequenced in a study of T cell repertoires in cytomegalovirus infection. The antigens of these receptors remain unknown. One entry per CDR3 protein, called by TCRdb with MiXCR from the reads. The sample gives 55,000 to 85,000 distinct CDR3 sequences, more than 20% of which show up once; roughly two thirds is in the top ten. The sample in question was CD8+ T cells from cultured PBMCs, obtained from culture after CMV antigen stimulation. The origin of the receptors is a human donor in good health (CMV status not recorded). Some clones in this sample may be carry-over from other donors' samples.

This chain uses TRBV7-6 with TRBJ1-1, with D tentatively TRBD1 (5 bases). V was trimmed by 5 bases and J by 5 bases, leaving 15 bases between them. CDR3 size: 14 residues. CDR1 is SGHVS and CDR2 is FNYEAQ in the germline V gene. In nucleotides, the CDR3 is TGTGCCAGCAGCCGGGGGGGAGGAAGGACTGAAGCTTTCTTT. Amino acids: CASSRGGGRTEAFF.

This clonotype turned up a few times. V gene TRBV7-2 combines with J gene TRBJ2-1, with D hard to call. This CDR3 is built from 13 residues. Germline CDR1 is SGHTA and CDR2 is FQGNSA. Between the trimmed V and J ends, which lost 2 bases and 5 bases, there was a span of 7 bases. This CDR3 reads CASSLWLNNEQFF. The CDR3 DNA follows: TGTGCCAGCAGCTTATGGCTAAACAATGAGCAGTTCTTC. The whole variable domain, filled in from reference TRBV7-2 and TRBJ2-1, reads GAGVSQSPSNKVTEKGKDVELRCDPISGHTALYWYRQSLGQGLEFLIYFQGNSAPDKSGLPSDRFSAERTGGSVSTLTIQRTQQEDSAVYLCASSLWLNNEQFFGPGTRLTVL.

This clonotype came up once. V is TRBV7-6 and J is TRBJ2-1; the D gene is possibly TRBD1 (5 bases). CDR3 length equals 15 residues. In germline, CDR1 is SGHVS, CDR2 FNYEAQ. Trimming left V 5 bases short and J 0 bases short, with 11 bases between. CDR3 amino acids: CASSGAGYSYNEQFF. DNA of the CDR3: TGTGCCAGCAGCGGAGCAGGGTACTCCTACAATGAGCAGTTCTTC. Full variable domain (rest looked up from reference TRBV7-6 and TRBJ2-1): GAGVSQSPRYKVTKRGQDVALRCDPISGHVSLYWYRQALGQGPEFLTYFNYEAQQDKSGLPNDRFSAERPEGSISTLTIQRTEQRDSAMYRCASSGAGYSYNEQFFGPGTRLTVL.

The chain has TRBV27 and TRBJ2-2; D might be TRBD1 (5 bases). The CDR3 sequence is 12 residues long. V dropped 7 bases and J dropped 5 bases, with 8 bases sitting between them. The germline gives CDR1 MNHEY, CDR2 SMNVEV (reference sequence). CDR3 sequence reads: CASMTDTGELFF. DNA for the CDR3: TGTGCCAGCATGACAGATACCGGGGAGCTGTTTTTT.

This chain connects TRBV7-2 to TRBJ1-1; 7 nucleotides line up with TRBD1. The CDR3 consists of 14 residues. V lost 4 bases and J lost 6; bases outside the gene matches: 8. The germline V gene encodes CDR1 SGHTA and CDR2 FQGNSA. CDR3 sequence: CASSSNDRVAEAFF. The CDR3 DNA reads as TGTGCCAGCAGCTCCAATGACAGGGTGGCTGAAGCTTTCTTT.

This clonotype appeared a few times. The chain combines TRBV27 with TRBJ2-7; D is possibly TRBD2 (6 bases). The CDR3 sequence is 14 residues long. The germline V and J ends were trimmed by 4 bases and 0 bases, with 10 bases remaining between them. CDR1 is MNHEY and CDR2 is SMNVEV in the germline V gene (reference sequence). Written as DNA, the CDR3 is TGTGCCAGCAGTTCGACTAGGTTCTCCTACGAGCAGTACTTC. Protein product: CASSSTRFSYEQYF.

This clonotype occurred a few times. V gene TRBV12-3 or TRBV12-4 combines with J gene TRBJ2-7; D is perhaps TRBD2 (5 bases). V was shortened by 3 bases and J by 7 bases, with 7 bases between the two germline ends. CDR3 length: 11 amino acids. CDR3 amino acids: CASSFGVEQYF. The CDR3 DNA is TGTGCCAGCAGTTTCGGGGTAGAGCAGTACTTC.

This clonotype is large in the sample. This rearrangement joins TRBV12-3 or TRBV12-4 to TRBJ2-1; D unresolved. V lost 1 base to trimming and J lost 7 bases, with 8 bases between them. The CDR3 spans 13 residues. CDR3 DNA: TGTGCCAGCAGTTTAGGGACGCCTAATGAGCAGTTCTTC. Translation: CASSLGTPNEQFF.

The chain combines TRBV11-2 with TRBJ2-1, with D possibly being TRBD2 (5 bases). Germline values: CDR1 SGHAT, CDR2 FQNNGV. CDR3 length: 17 amino acids. Trimming removed 1 base from V and 5 bases from J, with 18 bases in between. This CDR3 is CASSLGPLATFNNEQFF. DNA of the CDR3: TGTGCCAGCAGCTTAGGTCCTCTAGCCACTTTCAACAATGAGCAGTTCTTC.

The chain recombines TRBV6-5 with TRBJ2-5, with 13 bases matching TRBD2. Unmatched junction bases numbered 2, after V lost 4 bases and J lost 3 bases. This CDR3 spans 15 amino acids. Germline V gene data show CDR1 as MNHEY and CDR2 as SVGAGI. The CDR3 reads CASSSGTSGKETQYF. The DNA for the CDR3 is TGTGCCAGCAGTTCGGGGACTAGCGGGAAAGAGACCCAGTACTTC.

This rearrangement joins TRBV11-3 to TRBJ2-5; 12 positions match TRBD2. CDR1 is SGHNT, CDR2 YENEEA, per germline. The CDR3 extends over 18 amino acids. The V and J ends lost 5 bases and 2 bases, in that order; junction bases with no gene match: 12. In DNA, the CDR3 is TGTGCCAGCAGCCTTCGGACTAGCGGGGCGGGGGTACAAGAGACCCAGTACTTC. It is translated as CASSLRTSGAGVQETQYF.

The chain recombines TRBV27 with TRBJ2-7; D remains ambiguous. The germline CDR1 and CDR2 sequences are MNHEY and SMNVEV (reference sequence). CDR3 length: 13 residues. Trimming pared 6 bases from V and 6 bases from J, leaving 15 bases between. The CDR3 nucleotides are TGTGCCAGCAGGGCCGGAGAGGCGAGCGAGCAGTACTTC. Its protein product is CASRAGEASEQYF.

In its sample, this clonotype was seen many times. This CDR3 is CASIRNPGYTEAFF. As DNA, the CDR3 is TGTGCCAGCATCCGAAACCCAGGGTACACTGAAGCTTTCTTT. This chain uses TRBV27 with TRBJ1-1; D may be TRBD1 (5 bases). This CDR3 is 14 amino acids long. The V gene lost 7 bases and the J gene lost 3 bases, with 15 bases spanning the gap. Germline loops: CDR1 MNHEY, CDR2 SMNVEV (reference sequence).

At least ten counts were recorded for this clonotype. The chain combines TRBV7-3 with TRBJ1-1; D is undetermined. With 2 bases removed from V and 2 bases from J, the gap between germline ends came to 6 bases. CDR1 and CDR2 from the germline V gene are SGHTA and FQGTGA. This CDR3 is built from 13 residues. The CDR3 loop is CASSLYFNTEAFF. The CDR3 DNA reads TGTGCCAGCAGCTTATACTTTAACACTGAAGCTTTCTTT. Based on the CDR3 plus reference TRBV7-3 and TRBJ1-1, the full variable domain is GAGVSQTPSNKVTEKGKYVELRCDPISGHTALYWYRQSLGQGPEFLIYFQGTGAADDSGLPNDRFFAVRPEGSVSTLKIQRTERGDSAVYLCASSLYFNTEAFFGQGTRLTVV.

This chain joins TRBV19 and TRBJ2-4; D is uncertain. CDR3 length equals 15 residues. From germline, CDR1 is LNHDA and CDR2 SQIVND (reference sequence). Trimming pared 4 bases from V and 8 bases from J, leaving 18 bases between. The CDR3 bases are TGTGCCAGTAGTACGTTACAGCGAAGGATGGACATTCAGTACTTC. Translating it yields CASSTLQRRMDIQYF. Full variable domain (remainder filled in from reference TRBV19 and TRBJ2-4): DGGITQSPKYLFRKEGQNVTLSCEQNLNHDAMYWYRQDPGQGLRLIYYSQIVNDFQKGDIAEGYSVSREKKESFPLTVTSAQKNPTAFYLCASSTLQRRMDIQYFGAGTRLSVL.

The J gene is TRBJ2-5, the V gene TRBV6-1, with a possible D match to TRBD2 (6 bases). Germline CDR1 is MNHNS and CDR2 is SASEGT. This CDR3 is 16 amino acids long. V dropped 7 bases and J dropped 5 bases, with 23 bases sitting between them. Here the CDR3 DNA reads TGTGCCAGCACCGAAAAGGGACTCCACAGGTCGGAGACCCAGTACTTC. This translates into CASTEKGLHRSETQYF.

V and J are TRBV4-3 and TRBJ1-2; D remains ambiguous. The CDR3 totals 14 residues. Trimming left V 1 base short and J 1 base short, with 7 bases between. CDR1 and CDR2 from the germline V gene are LGHNA and YSLEER. CDR3 region: CASSQGTDNYGYTF. DNA of the CDR3: TGCGCCAGCAGCCAAGGGACGGATAACTATGGCTACACCTTC.

This clonotype was counted a few times. The V and J genes are TRBV9 and TRBJ1-1, with D perhaps matching TRBD1 (5 bases). Trimming cost V 4 bases and J 6 bases, with 16 bases left between them. This CDR3 contains 14 residues. The V gene's germline CDR1 is SGDLS and CDR2 YYNGEE. The CDR3 protein is CASSSFGTDPEAFF. In DNA, the CDR3 is TGTGCCAGCAGCAGCTTCGGGACGGACCCTGAAGCTTTCTTT.

DNA for the CDR3: TGTGCCAGCAGCCAAGATGGCAGAATGAACACTGAAGCTTTCTTT. Protein: CASSQDGRMNTEAFF. This chain links TRBV4-2 with TRBJ1-1; D remains unclear. Germline V gene data show CDR1 as LGHNA and CDR2 as YNFKEQ. The germline V and J ends were trimmed by 0 bases and 0 bases, with 8 bases remaining between them. This CDR3 is built from 15 residues.

This sequence joins TRBV7-8 and TRBJ2-4, with D possibly TRBD2 on 5 matching bases. The CDR3 has 15 residues. Trimming stripped 4 bases from V and 1 base from J, with 11 bases between. CDR1 is SGHVS, CDR2 FQNEAQ, per germline. Here the CDR3 reads CASSSPPGAKNIQYF. The CDR3 DNA is TGTGCCAGCAGCTCGCCCCCGGGGGCCAAAAACATTCAGTACTTC. Full variable domain (remainder filled in from reference TRBV7-8 and TRBJ2-4): GAGVSQSPRYKVAKRGQDVALRCDPISGHVSLFWYQQALGQGPEFLTYFQNEAQLDKSGLPSDRFFAERPEGSVSTLKIQRTQQEDSAVYLCASSSPPGAKNIQYFGAGTRLSVL.

A few counts support this clonotype. This chain uses TRBV7-6 with TRBJ2-3; D not resolved. Germline V gene sequence: CDR1 SGHVS, CDR2 FNYEAQ. The CDR3 sequence is 16 residues long. Between the trimmed V and J ends, which lost 4 bases and 4 bases, there was a span of 18 bases. The CDR3 spells CASSSFEVQVADTQYF. CDR3 sequence (DNA): TGTGCCAGCAGCTCATTCGAGGTGCAGGTGGCAGATACGCAGTATTTT.

The chain combines TRBV7-9 with TRBJ1-6, with D possibly matching TRBD1 (5 bases). The CDR3 is 14 residues long. From germline, CDR1 is SEHNR and CDR2 FQNEAQ (reference sequence). V gave up 0 bases and J gave up 8 bases, with 8 bases separating them. The CDR3 DNA follows: TGTGCCAGCAGCTTAGCTCAGGGTGATTCACCCCTCCACTTT. It translates to CASSLAQGDSPLHF.

This clonotype was seen ten or more times. This rearrangement joins TRBV6-5 to TRBJ1-1, with a weak D call TRBD1 (6 bases). CDR1 and CDR2 (germline): MNHEY, SVGAGI. Trimming pared 2 bases from V and 4 bases from J, leaving 11 bases between. The CDR3 length is 14 residues. The CDR3 is CASSYAQGGTEAFF. The CDR3 DNA sequence: TGTGCCAGCAGTTACGCCCAAGGGGGCACTGAAGCTTTCTTT.

In this sample, this clonotype turned up many times. The genes are TRBV6-5 and TRBJ1-4; D is undetermined. This CDR3 contains 16 residues. The V and J ends lost 1 base and 0 bases respectively, with 9 bases between them. CDR1 is MNHEY and CDR2 is SVGAGI in the germline V gene. CDR3: CASSYLADPTNEKLFF. The DNA of the CDR3 is TGTGCCAGCAGTTACTTGGCAGATCCAACTAATGAAAAACTGTTTTTT.

This chain uses TRBV7-9 with TRBJ2-3; 7 bases align to TRBD2. V was pared by 5 bases and J by 0 bases, with 17 bases of the junction left unmatched. This CDR3 is built from 19 residues. The germline gives CDR1 SEHNR, CDR2 FQNEAQ (reference sequence). DNA of the CDR3: TGTGCCAGCAGCCCACTCGCCCCGTGGAGCGGGGACAGCACAGATACGCAGTATTTT. As protein: CASSPLAPWSGDSTDTQYF.

The V gene is TRBV7-2, the J gene TRBJ2-7; tentative D call: TRBD2 (5 bases). This CDR3 is built from 15 residues. Germline V gene lookup returns CDR1 SGHTA and CDR2 FQGNSA. V was shortened by 2 bases and J by 5 bases, with 16 bases between the two germline ends. The CDR3 here is CASSLSYEGFHEQYF. The CDR3 DNA sequence: TGTGCCAGCAGCTTATCCTATGAGGGTTTCCACGAGCAGTACTTC.